This record covers a single TCR beta chain. Its specificity is not known. Then a second PCR, running roughly 6 to 11 cycles, was carried out with a sample-barcoded 5' primer and a J-beta primer mix. Every molecule of cDNA carried a tag from a template-switch adaptor with 12 random nucleotides. TCRdb ran MiXCR on the 5' RACE reads and lists one entry per CDR3 protein. The data show 710,000 or so distinct CDR3 sequences, about 20% seen once. V lost 1 base, J lost 5 bases, and 3 bases stayed unmatched. Germline-derived CDR1 and CDR2 are SNHLY and FYNNEI. The CDR3 is 14 residues long. The data were taken from a study of blood T cells in healthy people across ages. Overall study: In model experiments, template switching was able to capture about one barcoded beta molecule for every two T cells that were present.

Whole-study results and caveats: Total diversity from one million sequenced T cells was likely underestimated.

Material: blood. The receptor was isolated from a man between 65 and 80 years old in good health. J is TRBJ1-1 and V is TRBV2; TRBD1 aligns across 8 bases. This CDR3 is CASSEGTGYTEAFF. The CDR3 DNA follows: TGTGCCAGCAGTGAAGGGACAGGGTATACTGAAGCTTTCTTT.